This TCR beta chain emerged from a study of T cell clones after liver transplantation. Study-wide background: A pre-transplant mixed lymphocyte reaction with TCRbeta sequencing defined graft-donor-reactive clones followed in post-transplant blood.

With regard to this clone: An end of the junction differs from the germline gene, which may be a read error.

Sequencing used immunoSEQ multiplex PCR; TCRdb keeps in-frame clones, though not all of them. The sample comprises 70,000 to 95,000 clones, approximately 82% of which are singletons, and about 2.5% rests with the top ten. The V gene's germline CDR1 is SQVTM and CDR2 ANQGSEA. The CDR3 loop spans 12 amino acids. The rearrangement uses TRBV29-1 and TRBJ2-3; D gene ambiguous. Sequenced material: CD4+ T cells from blood, taken at the 22-month timepoint. The clonotype was recovered from a human patient who received a liver transplant. Certain T cells may be donor cells from the graft. CDR3 in DNA: TGCAGCGTCGAAGACAGCACAGATACGCAGTATTTT. Translating gives CSVEDSTDTQYF.